This T cell receptor beta chain was captured by sequencing in a study of CD8 T cells in ankylosing spondylitis. Study results and limitations: Reports say disease-linked clones showed up significantly more in matched ankylosing spondylitis synovial fluid. What appeared characteristic of ankylosing spondylitis blood was a TCR beta motif of fewer than ten highly homologous variants. In the blood and synovial fluid of reactive arthritis, some motif variants had been previously reported.

As the method for making TCR beta libraries, quantitative 5'-RACE with molecular barcodes was used. Via MiXCR, TCRdb re-called the 5' RACE reads, giving one row per CDR3 protein. The table records roughly 450,000 distinct CDR3 sequences, 25% to 30% of them present only once. The V and J ends lost 4 bases and 5 bases, in that order; junction bases with no gene match: 9. This CDR3 spans 17 amino acids. Germline V gene lookup returns CDR1 LGHDT and CDR2 YNNKEL (reference sequence). As to this clonotype: Its specificity is not known.

V and J are TRBV3-1 and TRBJ2-5; 14 bases agree with TRBD2. The clonotype comes from a male donor with ankylosing spondylitis. The sequencing sample was made of blood, either unsorted or a sorted T cell fraction (not recorded which). CDR3 nucleotides: TGTGCCAGCAGCCCCGGCGGGACTAGCGGGAGCGGTGAGACCCAGTACTTC. The encoded protein is CASSPGGTSGSGETQYF.